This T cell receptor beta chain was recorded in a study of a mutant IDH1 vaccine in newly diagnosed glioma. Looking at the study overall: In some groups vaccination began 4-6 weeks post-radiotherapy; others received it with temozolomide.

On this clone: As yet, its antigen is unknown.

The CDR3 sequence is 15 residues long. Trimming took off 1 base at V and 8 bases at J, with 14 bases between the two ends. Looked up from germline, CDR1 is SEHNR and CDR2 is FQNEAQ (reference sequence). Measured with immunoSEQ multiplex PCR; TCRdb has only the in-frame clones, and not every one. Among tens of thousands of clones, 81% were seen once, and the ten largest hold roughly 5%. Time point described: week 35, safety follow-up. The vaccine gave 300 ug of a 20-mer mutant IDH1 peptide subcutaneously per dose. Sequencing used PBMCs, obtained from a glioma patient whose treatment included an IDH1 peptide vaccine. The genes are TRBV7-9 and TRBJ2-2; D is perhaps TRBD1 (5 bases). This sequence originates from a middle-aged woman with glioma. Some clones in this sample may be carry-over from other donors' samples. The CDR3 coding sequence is TGTGCCAGCAGCTTAGGCCTGACAGTTCTAGGGGAGCTGTTTTTT. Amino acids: CASSLGLTVLGELFF.